This TCR beta chain is from a study of blood T cell repertoires in COVID-19. On the study more broadly: Acute-phase and convalescent COVID-19 samples originated in the United States, Italy and Spain. Nucleic acid was either cDNA or gDNA, and it came from T cells, B-cell-depleted T cells, or PBMCs.

It was during active infection that Seattle patients were enrolled and then longitudinally followed. Study processing details: Reference gene primers were amplified, and this amplification served to estimate nucleated cell counts. Assay used: immunoSEQ multiplex PCR; TCRdb lists only in-frame clones, some missing. That table is the source of V, J and clone size, and D and trimming were worked out from the DNA. The data show fewer than 300,000 clones, 80% to 95% seen once. The germline V gene has CDR1 MDHEN and CDR2 SYDVKM. The CDR3 has 15 amino acids. Germline trimming cut 6 bases from V and 2 bases from J; bases unmatched to any gene: 6.

The J gene is TRBJ2-3, the V gene TRBV28; 9 bases are shared with TRBD2. What was sequenced was peripheral blood. The receptor was isolated from a woman aged 25 to 45 with COVID-19, enrolled during active disease. The CDR3 bases are TGTGCCAGCAGCTCTAGCGGGATTTACACAGATACGCAGTATTTT. This codes for CASSSSGIYTDTQYF.